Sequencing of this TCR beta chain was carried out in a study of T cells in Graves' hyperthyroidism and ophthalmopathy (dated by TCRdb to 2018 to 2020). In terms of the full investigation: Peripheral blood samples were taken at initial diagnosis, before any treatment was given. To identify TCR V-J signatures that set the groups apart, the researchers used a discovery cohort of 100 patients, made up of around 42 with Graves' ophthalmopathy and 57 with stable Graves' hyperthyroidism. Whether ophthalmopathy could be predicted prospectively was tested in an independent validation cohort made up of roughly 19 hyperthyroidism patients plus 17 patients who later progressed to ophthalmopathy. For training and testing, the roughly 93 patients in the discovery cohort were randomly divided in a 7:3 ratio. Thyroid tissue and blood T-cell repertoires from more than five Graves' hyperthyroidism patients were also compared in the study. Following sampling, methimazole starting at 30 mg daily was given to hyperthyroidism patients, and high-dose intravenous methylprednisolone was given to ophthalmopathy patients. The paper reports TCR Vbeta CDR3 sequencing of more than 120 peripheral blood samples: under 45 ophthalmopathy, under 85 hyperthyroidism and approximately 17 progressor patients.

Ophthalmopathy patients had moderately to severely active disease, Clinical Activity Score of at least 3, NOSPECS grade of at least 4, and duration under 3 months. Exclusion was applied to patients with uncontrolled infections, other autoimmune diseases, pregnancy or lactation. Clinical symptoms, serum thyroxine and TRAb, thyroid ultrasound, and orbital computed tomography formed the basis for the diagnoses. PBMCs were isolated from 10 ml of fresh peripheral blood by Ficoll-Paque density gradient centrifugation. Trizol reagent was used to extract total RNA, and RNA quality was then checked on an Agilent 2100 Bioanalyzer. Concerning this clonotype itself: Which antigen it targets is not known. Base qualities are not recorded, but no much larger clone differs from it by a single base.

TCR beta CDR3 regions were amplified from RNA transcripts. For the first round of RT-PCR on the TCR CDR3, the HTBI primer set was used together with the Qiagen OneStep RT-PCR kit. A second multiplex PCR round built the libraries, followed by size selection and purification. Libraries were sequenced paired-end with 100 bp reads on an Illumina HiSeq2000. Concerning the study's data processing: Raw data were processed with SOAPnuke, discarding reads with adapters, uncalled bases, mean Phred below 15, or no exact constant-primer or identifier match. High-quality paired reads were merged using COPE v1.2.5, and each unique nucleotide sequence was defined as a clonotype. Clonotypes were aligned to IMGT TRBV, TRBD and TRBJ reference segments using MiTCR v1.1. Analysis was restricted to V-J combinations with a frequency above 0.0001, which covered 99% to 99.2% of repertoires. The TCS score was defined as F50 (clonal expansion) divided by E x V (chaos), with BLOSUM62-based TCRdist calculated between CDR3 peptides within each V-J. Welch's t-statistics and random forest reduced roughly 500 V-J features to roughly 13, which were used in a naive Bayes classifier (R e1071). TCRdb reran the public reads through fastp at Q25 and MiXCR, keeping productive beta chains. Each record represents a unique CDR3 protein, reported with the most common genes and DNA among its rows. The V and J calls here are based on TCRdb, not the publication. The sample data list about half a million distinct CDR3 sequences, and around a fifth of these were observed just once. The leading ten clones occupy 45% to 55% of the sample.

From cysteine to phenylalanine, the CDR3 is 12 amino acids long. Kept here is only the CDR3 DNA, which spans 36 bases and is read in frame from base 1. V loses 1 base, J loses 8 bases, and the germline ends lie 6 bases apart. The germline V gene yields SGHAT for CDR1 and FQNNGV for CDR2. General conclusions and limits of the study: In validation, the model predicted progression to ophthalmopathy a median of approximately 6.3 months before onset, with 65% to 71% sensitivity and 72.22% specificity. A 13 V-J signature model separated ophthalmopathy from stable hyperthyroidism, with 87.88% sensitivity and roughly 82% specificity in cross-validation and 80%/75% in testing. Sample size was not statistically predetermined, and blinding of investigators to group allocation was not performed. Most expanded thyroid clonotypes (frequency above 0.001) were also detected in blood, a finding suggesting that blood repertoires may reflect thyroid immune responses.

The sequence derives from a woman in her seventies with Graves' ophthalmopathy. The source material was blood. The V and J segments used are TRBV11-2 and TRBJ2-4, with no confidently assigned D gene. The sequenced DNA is TGTGCCAGCAGCTTAGTTAGCTACATTCAGTACTTC. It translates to CASSLVSYIQYF.